The source of this T cell receptor beta chain is a study of beta chain features in type 1 diabetes. Broader study findings: Whether HLA type affects TCRB rearrangement stayed undetermined in the present work. Cells expressing TCR highly could be over-represented by cDNA sequencing. Reduced insertions and increased deletions marked VDJ junctions in type 1 diabetes patients. Type 1 diabetes patients had moderately but significantly shorter TCRB CDR3s in all four CD4+ subsets. TCRB repertoires of naive, central memory and Treg cells appeared more similar among patients than among healthy donors.

Every isolated RNA sample was fully reverse transcribed, so sequencing captured expressed TCRB transcripts. The assay was immunoSEQ multiplex PCR, and TCRdb's table has in-frame clones only and misses some. Here the sample spans 150,000 to 200,000 clones, about 9% being singletons. This clone has a handful of counts. Its antigen is still unknown. The germline V gene has CDR1 SGHRS and CDR2 YFSETQ. Trimming left V 6 bases short and J 6 bases short, with 18 bases between. The CDR3 runs to 14 residues. This clonotype originated in a woman aged 25 to 39 with type 1 diabetes. The chain has TRBV5-1 and TRBJ1-1; D is perhaps TRBD1 (6 bases). The sample was central memory CD4+ T cells from blood. This chain's CDR3 is CASTSDSATAEAFF. The CDR3 DNA reads TGCGCCAGCACCTCGGACAGTGCGACGGCTGAAGCTTTCTTT.